This entry lists 18 T cell receptor beta chains sequenced from one sample in a study of blood T cells in healthy people across ages. It was with a sample-barcoded 5' primer and a J-beta primer mix that a second PCR of roughly 6 to 12 cycles was run. TCRdb re-derived calls from the 5' RACE reads in MiXCR, one entry per CDR3 protein. This sample yields about 970,000 distinct CDR3 sequences, of which 51% are seen a single time; about 20% belongs to the top ten. Sequencing was performed on blood. Receptors were obtained from a woman aged 55-70 years in good health.

The chain employs TRBV5-1 and TRBJ2-4; the D gene could be TRBD1 or TRBD2 (5 bases each). The J call is uncertain, as TRBJ2-7 better fits the DNA end. In germline, CDR1 is SGHRS, CDR2 YFSETQ. This CDR3 has 12 residues. DNA for the CDR3: TGCGCCAGCAGCCTGAATGGGGGCGAGCAGTACTTC. Translation gives CASSLNGGEQYF.

The rearrangement joins TRBV29-1 to TRBJ2-1, with D hard to call. The V gene's germline CDR1 is SQVTM and CDR2 ANQGSEA. V was shortened by 3 bases and J by 3 bases, with 6 bases between the two germline ends. This CDR3 has 12 amino acids. The CDR3 loop is CSVDNSYNEQFF. The CDR3 DNA is TGCAGCGTTGATAACAGCTACAATGAGCAGTTCTTC.

The chain employs TRBV28 and TRBJ2-6, with D unclear. With 6 bases removed from V and 0 bases from J, the gap between germline ends came to 12 bases. Germline CDR1 reads MDHEN; CDR2 reads SYDVKM. The CDR3 is 16 amino acids. The CDR3 DNA reads as TGTGCCAGCAGGGCCCCCGTCCCCTCTGGGGCCAACGTCCTGACTTTC. Its protein is CASRAPVPSGANVLTF.

The V call is TRBV2, the J call TRBJ2-7; 7 nucleotides agree with TRBD1. Germline V CDR1 and CDR2: SNHLY, FYNNEI. The CDR3 contains 14 residues. Trimming took 6 bases from V and 0 from J; bases not matched to a gene: 5. The CDR3 region is CASRLTGSSYEQYF. CDR3 sequence (DNA): TGTGCCAGCAGACTGACAGGGAGCTCCTACGAGCAGTACTTC.

The chain combines TRBV7-2 with TRBJ1-1; 9 nucleotides agree with TRBD1. V lost 6 bases and J lost 1; bases outside the gene matches: 3. Germline assignment: CDR1 SGHTA and CDR2 FQGNSA. The CDR3 covers 14 residues. CDR3 DNA sequence: TGTGCCAGCAGACCGGGACAGGGGAACACTGAAGCTTTCTTT. Residues: CASRPGQGNTEAFF.

In this sample, this clonotype turned up a few times. The chain couples TRBV20-1 to TRBJ2-7; 8 nucleotides line up with TRBD1. The CDR3 is made up of 14 amino acids. With V trimmed by 3 bases and J by 2 bases, 6 bases remained unmatched. Germline V CDR1 and CDR2: DFQATT, SNEGSKA (reference sequence). CDR3 sequence: CSASSRTGPYEQYF. As DNA, the CDR3 is TGCAGTGCTAGTTCGAGGACAGGGCCCTACGAGCAGTACTTC.

This clonotype was seen a single time. The V and J genes are TRBV6-5 and TRBJ2-1; D is undetermined. V was cut by 5 bases and J by 6 bases, with 8 bases left in between. This CDR3 is 12 amino acids long. In germline, CDR1 is MNHEY, CDR2 SVGAGI. The CDR3 loop is CASSALPNEQFF. The CDR3 coding sequence is TGTGCCAGCAGTGCACTCCCCAATGAGCAGTTCTTC.

In DNA, the CDR3 is TGTGCCAGCAGCCCCTGGTCGTACAATGAGCAGTTCTTC. It codes for CASSPWSYNEQFF. The chain recombines TRBV5-6 with TRBJ2-1; no firm D call. The V gene's germline CDR1 is SGHDT and CDR2 YYEEEE. The ends were cut back, 4 bases at V and 4 bases at J, with 9 bases in the middle. The CDR3 has 13 residues.

The chain recombines TRBV20-1 with TRBJ2-7, with TRBD2 identical over 10 bases. The CDR3 covers 14 residues. Per the germline V gene, CDR1 is DFQATT and CDR2 is SNEGSKA (reference sequence). The J segment lost 3 bases and the V segment lost 5 bases, leaving 7 bases of the junction unmatched. DNA of the CDR3: TGCAGTGCTGATGGACTAGCGGCAGACTACGAGCAGTACTTC. Translation gives CSADGLAADYEQYF.

This clonotype turned up a few times. The chain uses TRBV28 and TRBJ2-5; a possible D gene is TRBD1 (6 bases). Trimming pared 6 bases from V and 4 bases from J, leaving 15 bases between. The CDR3 is 14 residues long. The V gene's germline CDR1 is MDHEN and CDR2 SYDVKM. This chain's CDR3 is CASRETGSIETQYF. The CDR3 bases are TGTGCCAGCAGGGAGACAGGTTCGATAGAGACCCAGTACTTC.

The chain links TRBV6-5 to TRBJ1-4, with D possibly being TRBD1 (5 bases). The V and J ends lost 2 bases and 7 bases respectively, with 14 bases between them. The CDR3 has 15 residues. The V gene's germline CDR1 is MNHEY and CDR2 SVGAGI. CDR3 DNA sequence: TGTGCCAGCAGTTACGCGGGGGAGGGGAGTGAAAAACTGTTTTTT. Amino acids: CASSYAGEGSEKLFF.

This chain links TRBV5-1 with TRBJ2-1; tentatively, D is TRBD1 (5 bases). The J call is in doubt because the DNA end fits TRBJ2-7 better. The CDR3 has 13 residues. The germline V gene has CDR1 SGHRS and CDR2 YFSETQ. The CDR3 protein is CASSWGQYNEQYF. Here the CDR3 DNA reads TGCGCCAGCAGCTGGGGCCAGTACAATGAGCAGTACTTC.

The rearrangement links TRBV9 to TRBJ1-5, with 7 bases that match TRBD1. Trimming removed 6 bases from V and 1 base from J; junction bases left unmatched: 10. The germline CDR1 and CDR2 sequences are SGDLS and YYNGEE. This CDR3 is built from 16 residues. CDR3 in amino acids: CASTQGEGASNQPQHF. The CDR3 nucleotides read TGTGCCAGCACCCAGGGGGAGGGGGCGAGCAATCAGCCCCAGCATTTT.

J is TRBJ2-1 and V is TRBV12-3 or TRBV12-4; 9 nucleotides match TRBD2. The better agreement between TRBJ2-7 and the DNA end casts doubt on the J call. CDR3 size: 15 residues. This CDR3 reads CASSHSGSGYNEQYF. In nucleotides, the CDR3 is TGTGCCAGCAGTCATAGCGGGAGTGGCTACAATGAGCAGTACTTC.

On this clonotype: Its ends do not fully match the called genes, so a read error is possible. The chain has TRBV20-1 and TRBJ2-1, with D maybe TRBD2 (5 bases). Germline V gene data show CDR1 as DFQATT and CDR2 as SNEGSKA (reference sequence). The CDR3 loop spans 15 amino acids. The CDR3 DNA is TGCAGTGTTAGAGGTTTGGGGAGCTCCTACAATGAGCAGTTCTTC. It translates to CSVRGLGSSYNEQFF.

The chain joins TRBV7-9 to TRBJ2-7; no clear D. The end of the DNA fits TRBJ2-5 better, so the J call may be wrong. The germline V gene encodes CDR1 SEHNR and CDR2 FQNEAQ (reference sequence). The CDR3 contains 15 residues. The CDR3, as DNA: TGTGCCAGCAGCCCCCAAAGGTATTTCGGAGAGACCCAGTACTTC. Its translation: CASSPQRYFGETQYF.

The genes are TRBV9 and TRBJ2-5; D is uncertain. This CDR3 spans 15 amino acids. V lost 0 bases, J lost 2 bases, and 11 bases lay in between. CDR1 is SGDLS, CDR2 YYNGEE, per germline. CDR3 sequence: CASSVGWATQETQYF. The DNA for the CDR3 is TGTGCCAGCAGCGTAGGGTGGGCGACTCAAGAGACCCAGTACTTC.

This clonotype came up once. The chain's CDR3 is CASSPKIGTTNTEAFF. The CDR3 region has the DNA TGTGCCAGCTCACCCAAAATCGGGACTACGAACACTGAAGCTTTCTTT. The rearrangement uses TRBV18 and TRBJ1-1; a possible D gene is TRBD1 (5 bases). Trimming left V 3 bases short and J 1 base short, with 15 bases between. The germline V gene encodes CDR1 KGHSH and CDR2 LQKENI. CDR3 size: 16 residues. Complete variable domain (other parts from reference TRBV18 and TRBJ1-1): NAGVMQNPRHLVRRRGQEARLRCSPMKGHSHVYWYRQLPEEGLKFMVYLQKENIIDESGMPKERFSAEFPKEGPSILRIQQVVRGDSAAYFCASSPKIGTTNTEAFFGQGTRLTVV.